A selection of T cell receptor beta chains follows, all from one sample in a study of OX40 agonist ivuxolimab in advanced cancers. Generated by immunoSEQ multiplex PCR, the TCRdb table keeps only in-frame clones and is missing some. The sample lists about 52,000 clones, 85% to 90% occurring once. Sequenced here: CD4+ or CD8+ T cells sorted from blood, sampled in a trial of the OX40 agonist ivuxolimab. The receptors shown here come from an adult with an advanced solid tumor such as melanoma, head and neck, liver or kidney cancer. Each CDR3 is given with its conserved first and last residue. Each record gives: V gene, clone size, J gene, D gene, CDR3 DNA, CDR3 protein. The D gene is left open where the match is weak. The listing skips clone size in some rows; elsewhere it reads once, few, many or a size class.

>TRBV27|.|TRBJ2-7|.
TGTGCCAGCAGTCATAGACAGAGCTCCTACGAGCAGTACTTC
CASSHRQSSYEQYF
>TRBV2|.|TRBJ2-3|TRBD1
TGTGCCAGCAGTGCATCCGGGACAGGGGGTCTTAGCACAGATACGCAGTATTTT
CASSASGTGGLSTDTQYF
>TRBV6-6|.|TRBJ2-5|TRBD1
TGTGCCAGCAGTAGATGGACAGGGATGGGGCAAGAGACCCAGTACTTC
CASSRWTGMGQETQYF
>TRBV29-1|few|TRBJ2-7|TRBD1
TGCAGCGCGAGGGACAGTCCCTACGAGCAGTACTTC
CSARDSPYEQYF
>TRBV5-1|once|TRBJ1-2|TRBD1
TGCGCCAGCAGCTACCACTCAGGGGGCGCGGTTGGCTACACCTTC
CASSYHSGGAVGYTF
>TRBV19|few|TRBJ1-1|TRBD1
TGTGCCAGTAGTTCCGGACAGGGGGCGGGGTACGGTGAAGCTTTCTTT
CASSSGQGAGYGEAFF
>TRBV10-3|.|TRBJ2-1|TRBD1
TGTGCCATCAGCCCTCCGGGACAGGCGCCGAATGAGCAGTTCTTC
CAISPPGQAPNEQFF
>TRBV19|.|TRBJ1-4|.
TGTGCCAGTAGTATCCCTGTCGAAGGGGAAAAACTGTTTTTT
CASSIPVEGEKLFF
>TRBV5-4|.|TRBJ1-1|.
TGTGCCAGCAGCCAAGAGACGAACACTGAAGCTTTCTTT
CASSQETNTEAFF
>TRBV5-4|.|TRBJ1-2|TRBD1
TGTGCCAGCAGCCCCAGGGGGGCGGAAGGCTACACCTTC
CASSPRGAEGYTF
>TRBV5-1|.|TRBJ2-5|TRBD1
TGCGCCAGCAGCCTGGGACAGGGTTCGGAGACCCAGTACTTC
CASSLGQGSETQYF
>TRBV14|.|TRBJ1-6|TRBD1
TGTGCCAGCAGCCCTCTCGACAGGGGCCGGAATTCACCCCTCCACTTT
CASSPLDRGRNSPLHF
>TRBV7-8|.|TRBJ1-1|TRBD1
TGTGCCAGCAGCTCCGGGACAGGGGGAAGGACTGAAGCTTTCTTT
CASSSGTGGRTEAFF
>TRBV30|.|TRBJ2-1|.
TGTGCCTGGAGTAGGGGACTCCAATACAATGAGCAGTTCTTC
CAWSRGLQYNEQFF
>TRBV6-5|.|TRBJ1-2|TRBD1
TGTGCCAGCAGTTCAACGGGGACAGGGAGCGGCTACACCTTC
CASSSTGTGSGYTF
>TRBV30|.|TRBJ1-1|.
TGTGCCTGGAGTAATCCGGCAGGGATGAACACTGAAGCTTTCTTT
CAWSNPAGMNTEAFF
>TRBV19|medium-sized|TRBJ1-3|.
TGTGCCAGTAGTGTCCAGGGAGGCTCAGGAAACACCATATATTTT
CASSVQGGSGNTIYF
>TRBV18|.|TRBJ2-5|.
TGTGCCAGCTCACCGCGCAGTCCTCAAGAGACCCAGTACTTC
CASSPRSPQETQYF
>TRBV5-1|.|TRBJ2-5|TRBD1
TGCGCCAGCAGCTTGCAGGGGGCGGAGGAGACCCAGTACTTC
CASSLQGAEETQYF
>TRBV10-1|once|TRBJ2-5|.
TGCGCCAGCAGTGTGGGATTCGACGGGACCCAGTACTTC
CASSVGFDGTQYF
>TRBV2|.|TRBJ2-6|.
TGTGCCAGTAGAGCTGGGGCCAACGTCCTGACTTTC
CASRAGANVLTF
>TRBV6-1|.|TRBJ1-2|TRBD1
TGTGCCAGCACCCCGGGACAGGTCAACTATGGCTACACCTTC
CASTPGQVNYGYTF
>TRBV2|.|TRBJ2-1|TRBD2
TGTGCCAGCACCCGGGACTACCGATTTGAGCAGTTCTTC
CASTRDYRFEQFF
>TRBV5-1|.|TRBJ1-1|TRBD1
TGCGCCAGCAGACCAGGGGGAATGCTTACTGAAGCTTTCTTT
CASRPGGMLTEAFF
>TRBV7-6|.|TRBJ2-7|TRBD1
TGTGCCAGCAGCCGCGAGACAGGGGTCTCCTACGAGCAGTACTTC
CASSRETGVSYEQYF
>TRBV5-6|.|TRBJ2-3|TRBD2
TGTGCCAGCAGCTTCCGGACTAGTCCGGGCACAGATACGCAGTATTTT
CASSFRTSPGTDTQYF
>TRBV10-3|.|TRBJ1-1|.
TGTGCCATCAGTGTGGGAGGGGACACTGAAGCTTTCTTT
CAISVGGDTEAFF
>TRBV7-2|.|TRBJ1-1|TRBD1
TGTGCCAGCAGCTACACCCGGGACAGGGAATTTCTTTTT
CASSYTRDREFLF
>TRBV9|.|TRBJ1-1|.
TGTGCCAGCAGCGTACGGAGGGAGGGCACTGAAGCTTTCTTT
CASSVRREGTEAFF
>TRBV2|.|TRBJ1-2|TRBD1
TGTGCCAGCAGTCAAACAGGGGGCTCCTATGGCTACACCTTC
CASSQTGGSYGYTF
>TRBV30|.|TRBJ2-7|.
TGTGCCTGGAGTTTTGGGGACGGCTACTACGAGCAGTACTTC
CAWSFGDGYYEQYF
>TRBV19|.|TRBJ1-2|.
TGTGCCAGTAGTCCGGGGGTCGGGTTCACTAACTATGGCTACACCTTC
CASSPGVGFTNYGYTF
>TRBV5-4|.|TRBJ1-6|.
TGTGCCAGCAGCCAAGATGTGGCTGCCTATAATTCACCCCTCCACTTT
CASSQDVAAYNSPLHF
>TRBV19|.|TRBJ1-2|.
TGTGCCAGTAGTTCCGGGGGCGAGGGCTATGGCTACACCTTC
CASSSGGEGYGYTF
>TRBV19|.|TRBJ1-5|.
TGTGCCAGTAGTTCCCCCGGTGGAGGGGTAAGAGGGTACGATCAGCCCCAGCATTTT
CASSSPGGGVRGYDQPQHF
>TRBV5-1|.|TRBJ1-1|.
TGCGCCAGCAGCGTCAGGGGAACTGAAGCTTTCTTT
CASSVRGTEAFF
>TRBV6-1|few|TRBJ2-3|.
TGTGCCAGCAGTGAACAGGGTGGACCAGATACGCAGTATTTT
CASSEQGGPDTQYF
>TRBV7-8|.|TRBJ1-3|.
TGTGCCAGCAGCCGGACAAGAACTGGAAACACCATATATTTT
CASSRTRTGNTIYF
>TRBV27|.|TRBJ2-7|TRBD1
TGTGCCAGCAGTTTATTGGGACAGGGAAGATTATACGAGCAGTACTTC
CASSLLGQGRLYEQYF
>TRBV5-4|.|TRBJ2-7|.
TGTGCCAGCAGCTTGGGATCTGGGTGGGCCCCGAGCTCCTACGAGCAGTACTTC
CASSLGSGWAPSSYEQYF
>TRBV6-1|once|TRBJ2-5|.
TGTGCCAGCAGTGTACAGGCCCTCCAAGAGACCCAGTACTTC
CASSVQALQETQYF
>TRBV5-1|.|TRBJ1-3|TRBD1
TGCGCCAGCAGCTTGGCTCAGGGGGCTGGAGGAAACACCATATATTTT
CASSLAQGAGGNTIYF
>TRBV27|.|TRBJ1-1|.
TGTGCCAGCAGAGATAGAACACGGGGCACTGAAGCTTTCTTT
CASRDRTRGTEAFF
>TRBV7-9|.|TRBJ2-1|.
TGTGCCAGCAGCCTAAACCTAGGGGGAGCTGAGCAGTTCTTC
CASSLNLGGAEQFF
>TRBV7-9|.|TRBJ1-1|.
TGTGCCAGCAGCTTTGTTCTTCGGGGGACTGAAGCTTTCTTT
CASSFVLRGTEAFF
>TRBV5-6|once|TRBJ2-5|.
TGTGCCAGCAGCGAGTTACCCTCCCGGGAGCAAGAGACCCAGTACTTC
CASSELPSREQETQYF
>TRBV7-9|few|TRBJ2-7|.
TGTGCCAGCAGCTTTTCGGCCGTCAGCTCCTACGAGCAGTACTTC
CASSFSAVSSYEQYF
>TRBV21-1|once|TRBJ1-2|.
TGTGCCAGCAGCAAAGCGCGGAGGGGCATGGCACTATGTAGGTCGGGAGGCTACACCTTC
CASSKARRGMALCRSGGYTF
>TRBV30|.|TRBJ1-2|.
TGTGCCTGGAGTGTAAAACCTAACTATGGCTACACCTTC
CAWSVKPNYGYTF
>TRBV5-1|few|TRBJ2-1|TRBD1
TGCGCCAGCAGCTTGGGGGGACAGCTCTACAATGAGCAGTTCTTC
CASSLGGQLYNEQFF
>TRBV5-4|.|TRBJ2-5|.
TGTGCCAGCAGCTTAGTGGGGCAAGAGACCCAGTACTTC
CASSLVGQETQYF
>TRBV18|.|TRBJ2-1|TRBD1
TGTGCCAGCTCACCCTGGTCGACAGGGGCCGTCTACAATGAGCAGTTCTTC
CASSPWSTGAVYNEQFF
>TRBV11-2|.|TRBJ1-5|.
TGTGCCAGCAGCCTCGGGACGGATCAGCCCCAGCATTTT
CASSLGTDQPQHF